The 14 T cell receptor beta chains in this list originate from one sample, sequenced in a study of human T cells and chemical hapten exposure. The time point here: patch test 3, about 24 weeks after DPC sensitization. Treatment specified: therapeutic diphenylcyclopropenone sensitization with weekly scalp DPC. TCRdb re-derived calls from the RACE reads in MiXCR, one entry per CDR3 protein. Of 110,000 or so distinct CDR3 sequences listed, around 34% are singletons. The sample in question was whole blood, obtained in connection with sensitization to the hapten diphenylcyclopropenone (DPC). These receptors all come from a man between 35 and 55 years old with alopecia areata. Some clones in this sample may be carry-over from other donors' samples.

CDR3 in DNA: TGTGCCTGGAGTCCCTCCCTAATGGGGCAGTTCTTC. Translating it yields CAWSPSLMGQFF. The J gene is TRBJ2-1, the V gene TRBV30; unclear D gene. V was pared by 2 bases and J by 12 bases, with 14 bases between. The CDR3 covers 12 residues. Germline CDR1 and CDR2: GTSNPN and SVGIG (reference sequence).

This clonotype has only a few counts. CDR3 amino acids: CASSFAARVETQYF. DNA of the CDR3: TGCGCCAGCAGCTTCGCTGCGAGGGTAGAGACCCAGTACTTC. The rearrangement joins TRBV5-1 to TRBJ2-5, with a tentative D call TRBD2 (5 bases). V was clipped by 2 bases and J by 4 bases, with 12 bases between them. This CDR3 spans 14 amino acids. The germline CDR1 and CDR2 sequences are SGHRS and YFSETQ.

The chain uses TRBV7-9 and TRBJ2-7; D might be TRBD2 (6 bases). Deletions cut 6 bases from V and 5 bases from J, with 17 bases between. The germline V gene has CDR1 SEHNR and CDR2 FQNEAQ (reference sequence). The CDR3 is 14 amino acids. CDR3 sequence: CASRAGTLVHEQYV. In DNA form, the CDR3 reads TGTGCCAGCAGGGCCGGGACTTTGGTCCACGAGCAGTACGTC.

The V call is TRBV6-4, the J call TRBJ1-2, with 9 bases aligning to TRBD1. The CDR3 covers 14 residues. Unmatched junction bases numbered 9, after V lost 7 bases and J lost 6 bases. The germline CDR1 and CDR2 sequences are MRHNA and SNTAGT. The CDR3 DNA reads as TGTGCCAGCAAACCAGGGACAGGGAGCAATGGCTACACCTTC. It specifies CASKPGTGSNGYTF.

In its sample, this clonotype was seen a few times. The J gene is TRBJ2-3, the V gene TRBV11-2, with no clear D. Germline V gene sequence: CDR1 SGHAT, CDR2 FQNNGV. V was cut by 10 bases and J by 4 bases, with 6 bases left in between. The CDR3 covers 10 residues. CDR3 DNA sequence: TGTGCCACGGGTGCAGATACGCAGTATTTT. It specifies CATGADTQYF. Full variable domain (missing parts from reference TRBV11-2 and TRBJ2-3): EAGVAQSPRYKIIEKRQSVAFWCNPISGHATLYWYQQILGQGPKLLIQFQNNGVVDDSQLPKDRFSAERLKGVDSTLKIQPAKLEDSAVYLCATGADTQYFGPGTRLTVL.

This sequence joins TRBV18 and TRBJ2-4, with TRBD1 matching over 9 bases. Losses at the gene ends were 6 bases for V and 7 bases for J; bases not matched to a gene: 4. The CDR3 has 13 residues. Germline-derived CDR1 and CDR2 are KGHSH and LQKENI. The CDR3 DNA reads TGTGCCAGCTCGGGACAGGGATGGAACATTCAGTACTTC. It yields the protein CASSGQGWNIQYF. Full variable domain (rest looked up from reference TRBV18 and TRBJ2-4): NAGVMQNPRHLVRRRGQEARLRCSPMKGHSHVYWYRQLPEEGLKFMVYLQKENIIDESGMPKERFSAEFPKEGPSILRIQQVVRGDSAAYFCASSGQGWNIQYFGAGTRLSVL.

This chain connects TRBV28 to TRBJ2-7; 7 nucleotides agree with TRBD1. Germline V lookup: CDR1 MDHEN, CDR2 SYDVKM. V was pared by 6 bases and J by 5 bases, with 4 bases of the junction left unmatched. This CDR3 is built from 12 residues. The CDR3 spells CASRQGTHEQYF. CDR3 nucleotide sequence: TGTGCCAGCAGACAGGGGACACACGAGCAGTACTTC.

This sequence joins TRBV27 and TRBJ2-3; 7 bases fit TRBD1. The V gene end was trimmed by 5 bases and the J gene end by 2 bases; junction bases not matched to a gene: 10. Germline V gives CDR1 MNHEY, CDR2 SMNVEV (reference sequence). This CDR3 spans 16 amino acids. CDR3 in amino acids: CASSPTGTVFTDTQYF. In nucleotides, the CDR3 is TGTGCCAGCAGTCCGACCGGGACAGTTTTCACAGATACGCAGTATTTT.

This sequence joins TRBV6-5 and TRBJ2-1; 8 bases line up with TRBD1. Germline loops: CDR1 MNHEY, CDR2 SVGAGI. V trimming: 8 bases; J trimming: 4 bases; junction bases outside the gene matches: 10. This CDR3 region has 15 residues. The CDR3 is CASGKDRGHYNEQFF. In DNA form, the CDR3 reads TGTGCCAGCGGGAAAGACAGGGGCCATTACAATGAGCAGTTCTTC.

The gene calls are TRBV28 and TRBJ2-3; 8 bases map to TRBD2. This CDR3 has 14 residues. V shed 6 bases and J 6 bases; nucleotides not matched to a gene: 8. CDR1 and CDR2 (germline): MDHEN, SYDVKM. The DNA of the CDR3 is TGTGCCAGCAGGTCCGGGGGGGCGACGGATACGCAGTATTTT. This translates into CASRSGGATDTQYF.

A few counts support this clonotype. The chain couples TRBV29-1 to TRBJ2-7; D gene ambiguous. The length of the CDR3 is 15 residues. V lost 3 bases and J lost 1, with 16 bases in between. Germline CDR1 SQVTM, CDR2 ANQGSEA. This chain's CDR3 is CSVDKGDSVSYEQYF. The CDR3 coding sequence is TGCAGCGTTGACAAAGGCGATTCGGTTTCCTACGAGCAGTACTTC.

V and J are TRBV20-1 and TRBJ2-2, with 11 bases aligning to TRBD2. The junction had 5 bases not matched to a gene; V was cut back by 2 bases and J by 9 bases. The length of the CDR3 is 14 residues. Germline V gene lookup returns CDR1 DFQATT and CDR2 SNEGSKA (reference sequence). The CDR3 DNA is TGCAGTGCTAGATCACTAGCGGGAGTCAGGGAGCTGTTTTTT. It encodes CSARSLAGVRELFF.

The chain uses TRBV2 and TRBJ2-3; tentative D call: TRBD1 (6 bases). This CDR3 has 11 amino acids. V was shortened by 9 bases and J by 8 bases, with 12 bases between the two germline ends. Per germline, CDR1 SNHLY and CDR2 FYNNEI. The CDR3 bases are TGTGCCAGACAGGGTGCTGTTACGCAGTATTTT. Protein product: CARQGAVTQYF.

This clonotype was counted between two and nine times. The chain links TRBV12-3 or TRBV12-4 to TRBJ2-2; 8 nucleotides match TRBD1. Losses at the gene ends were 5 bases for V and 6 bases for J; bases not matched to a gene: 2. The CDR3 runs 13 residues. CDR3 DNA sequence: TGTGCCAGCAGTCAACAGGGGGCCGGGGAGCTGTTTTTT. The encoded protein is CASSQQGAGELFF.